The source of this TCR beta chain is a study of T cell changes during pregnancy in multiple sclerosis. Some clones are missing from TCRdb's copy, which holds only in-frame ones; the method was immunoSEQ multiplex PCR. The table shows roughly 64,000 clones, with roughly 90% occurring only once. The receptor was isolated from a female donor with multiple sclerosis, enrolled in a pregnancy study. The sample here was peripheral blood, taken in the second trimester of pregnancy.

As DNA, the CDR3 is TGTGCCAGCAGCTTAAATAGGGGTGCCAGGTCCTACGAGCAGTACTTC. It is translated as CASSLNRGARSYEQYF. The chain employs TRBV7-9 and TRBJ2-7, with D possibly TRBD1 on 5 matching bases. This CDR3 is built from 16 residues. The germline gives CDR1 SEHNR, CDR2 FQNEAQ (reference sequence). Trimming stripped 2 bases from V and 1 base from J, with 15 bases between. Looking up the rest from reference TRBV7-9 and TRBJ2-7 gives the full variable domain: DTGVSQNPRHKITKRGQNVTFRCDPISEHNRLYWYRQTLGQGPEFLTYFQNEAQLEKSRLLSDRFSAERPKGSFSTLEIQRTEQGDSAMYLCASSLNRGARSYEQYFGPGTRLTVT.